The 29 T cell receptor beta chains below were found in one sample sequenced in a study of blood T cell repertoires in COVID-19. Here immunoSEQ multiplex PCR was the method, and the copy in TCRdb shows in-frame clones only, minus some. This table has around 280,000 clones, more than 70% appearing once. Sequencing was carried out using peripheral blood. The receptors originated from a woman younger than 45 with COVID-19, enrolled during active disease.

V usage is TRBV10-1 and J usage is TRBJ2-1, with TRBD1 as a possible D gene (6 bases). Germline CDR1 reads WNHNN; CDR2 reads SYGVQD (reference sequence). The V end was cut by 6 bases, the J end by 3 bases, with 12 bases between. This CDR3 spans 14 amino acids. In DNA form, the CDR3 reads TGCGCCAGCAGCACACAGGGTCGCTACAATGAGCAGTTCTTC. The encoded protein is CASSTQGRYNEQFF.

This clone came up once. This rearrangement joins TRBV5-1 to TRBJ2-1; D perhaps matches TRBD2 (6 bases). The CDR3 runs 16 residues. Trimming shortened V by 0 bases and J by 5 bases, and 15 bases separated the two germline ends. Germline CDR1 and CDR2: SGHRS and YFSETQ. CDR3 in amino acids: CASSLGRGGGDNEQFF. CDR3 DNA: TGCGCCAGCAGCTTGGGGAGGGGCGGAGGGGACAATGAGCAGTTCTTC.

The chain is built from TRBV6-5 and TRBJ2-7, with D perhaps matching TRBD2 (6 bases). The V gene's germline CDR1 is MNHEY and CDR2 SVGAGI. CDR3 length: 12 amino acids. Trimming took off 11 bases at V and 0 bases at J, with 11 bases between the two ends. CDR3 DNA sequence: TGTGCCTCCGGGAGAGCCTCCTACGAGCAGTACTTC. This encodes CASGRASYEQYF.

The rearrangement uses TRBV6-5 and TRBJ2-2; D unclear. Trimming stripped 6 bases from V and 8 bases from J, with 19 bases between. The CDR3 length is 15 residues. Per germline, CDR1 MNHEY and CDR2 SVGAGI. CDR3 nucleotides: TGTGCCAGCAGCAAGAAAGCAAAATATCGGGGGGAGCTGTTTTTT. As protein: CASSKKAKYRGELFF.

The chain links TRBV4-1 to TRBJ2-6; 8 bases fit TRBD2. V lost 1 base, J lost 0 bases, and 5 bases stayed unmatched. CDR3 length: 18 amino acids. Germline V gene sequence: CDR1 MGHRA, CDR2 YSYEKL. This CDR3 is CASSQGGREASGANVLTF. In DNA, the CDR3 is TGCGCCAGCAGCCAAGGAGGGCGGGAGGCCTCTGGGGCCAACGTCCTGACTTTC.

The chain recombines TRBV2 with TRBJ2-3; 7 nucleotides agree with TRBD1. CDR1 SNHLY and CDR2 FYNNEI come from the germline V gene. CDR3 size: 13 residues. V shed 10 bases, J shed 0 bases, and the junction held 4 bases outside the gene matches. The CDR3 spells CATPTGSTDTQYF. The CDR3 DNA reads TGTGCCACCCCGACAGGGAGCACAGATACGCAGTATTTT.

The chain employs TRBV5-4 and TRBJ2-5; 7 nucleotides match TRBD1. The V gene's germline CDR1 is SGHNT and CDR2 YYREEE (reference sequence). Unmatched junction bases numbered 10, after V lost 4 bases and J lost 1 base. The CDR3 length is 16 residues. CDR3 sequence (DNA): TGTGCCAGCAGCACGAGACAGGGTCCGCCCCAAGAGACCCAGTACTTC. Protein: CASSTRQGPPQETQYF.

Note on this clone: The same CDR3 is also encoded by other DNA sequences in this sample. This sequence joins TRBV30 and TRBJ1-5; 8 bases match TRBD1. V lost 0 bases and J lost 4; bases outside the gene matches: 5. The V gene's germline CDR1 is GTSNPN and CDR2 SVGIG (reference sequence). CDR3 size: 15 residues. CDR3 sequence: CAWSVRGLGNQPQHF. The CDR3 DNA is TGTGCCTGGAGTGTCAGGGGGCTGGGTAATCAGCCCCAGCATTTT.

V gene TRBV30 combines with J gene TRBJ2-7; TRBD2 matches at 9 bases. This CDR3 is 15 amino acids long. The V and J ends lost 4 bases and 3 bases, in that order; junction bases with no gene match: 10. Germline V gene data show CDR1 as GTSNPN and CDR2 as SVGIG (reference sequence). The CDR3 sequence: CAWTDSTSGYYEQYF. The CDR3 nucleotides read TGTGCCTGGACCGACTCGACTAGCGGTTACTACGAGCAGTACTTC.

The chain recombines TRBV30 with TRBJ2-1; 7 bases agree with TRBD2. Germline CDR1 is GTSNPN and CDR2 is SVGIG (reference sequence). V shed 2 bases, J shed 7 bases, and the junction held 8 bases outside the gene matches. There are 14 residues in the CDR3. The CDR3 DNA reads TGTGCCTGGAGTCGAGCGGGACTTCTGAATGAGCAGTTCTTC. This codes for CAWSRAGLLNEQFF.

J is TRBJ2-3 and V is TRBV11-1, with 8 bases lining up with TRBD2. V shed 5 bases, J shed 8 bases, and the junction held 15 bases outside the gene matches. The CDR3 has 16 amino acids. Germline CDR1 SGHAT, CDR2 FQDESV (reference sequence). For the CDR3, the DNA is TGTGCCAGCAGCATAGGGACTAGGGGGGGCGAAGGTACGCAGTATTTT. Its protein product is CASSIGTRGGEGTQYF.

The chain joins TRBV4-1 to TRBJ1-1; no firm D call. V dropped 0 bases and J dropped 0 bases, with 11 bases sitting between them. From germline, CDR1 is MGHRA and CDR2 YSYEKL. This CDR3 spans 16 amino acids. The chain's CDR3 is CASSQDPPPLNTEAFF. The DNA for the CDR3 is TGCGCCAGCAGCCAAGACCCCCCCCCGTTGAACACTGAAGCTTTCTTT.

The chain has TRBV11-2 and TRBJ1-3, with a tentative D call TRBD1 (5 bases). This CDR3 comprises 14 residues. Germline V gene lookup returns CDR1 SGHAT and CDR2 FQNNGV. V gave up 3 bases and J gave up 1 base, with 7 bases separating them. The CDR3 nucleotides read TGTGCCAGCAGCTTTGCAGGGTCTGGAAACACCATATATTTT. Protein sequence: CASSFAGSGNTIYF.

The chain has TRBV7-2 and TRBJ1-2; D might be TRBD1 (6 bases). V lost 5 bases, J lost 5 bases, and 15 bases lay in between. Germline V gene data show CDR1 as SGHTA and CDR2 as FQGNSA. The CDR3 sequence is 14 residues long. This CDR3 is CASSASDRLYGYTF. The CDR3 DNA is TGTGCCAGCAGCGCGAGTGACAGGCTATATGGCTACACCTTC.

The chain combines TRBV11-1 with TRBJ1-1, with TRBD1 as a possible D gene (5 bases). The CDR3 sequence is 13 residues long. The V end was cut by 7 bases, the J end by 4 bases, with 13 bases between. Germline V gives CDR1 SGHAT, CDR2 FQDESV (reference sequence). The DNA for the CDR3 is TGTGCCAGCACCTCGCTGACAGCCACTGAAGCTTTCTTT. Its protein is CASTSLTATEAFF.

This chain uses TRBV19 with TRBJ1-1; D perhaps matches TRBD1 (6 bases). The V end was cut by 7 bases, the J end by 3 bases, with 15 bases between. Germline values: CDR1 LNHDA, CDR2 SQIVND (reference sequence). This CDR3 comprises 14 residues. CDR3 in amino acids: CASNPRGAYTEAFF. CDR3 DNA: TGTGCCAGTAACCCACGGGGGGCTTACACTGAAGCTTTCTTT.

The chain carries TRBV6-5 and TRBJ1-1; weak D call: TRBD1 (5 bases). The germline V gene encodes CDR1 MNHEY and CDR2 SVGAGI. The germline V and J ends were trimmed by 0 bases and 2 bases, with 10 bases remaining between them. The CDR3 is made up of 15 amino acids. The CDR3 DNA reads as TGTGCCAGCAGTTACTCCCAGGGCATCAACACTGAAGCTTTCTTT. Amino acids: CASSYSQGINTEAFF.

This chain's CDR3 is CASSQVVGGNEQFF. CDR3 coding DNA: TGTGCCAGCAGCCAAGTCGTCGGGGGTAACGAGCAGTTCTTC. This chain uses TRBV3-1 (or the pseudogene TRBV3-2) with TRBJ2-1; D perhaps matches TRBD2 (6 bases). In germline, CDR1 is LGHDT, CDR2 YNNKEL (reference sequence). Between the trimmed V and J ends, which lost 1 base and 10 bases, there was a span of 14 bases. The CDR3 has 14 amino acids.

The rearrangement links TRBV6-1 to TRBJ1-4, with a weak D call TRBD1 (6 bases). CDR3 length: 14 residues. The ends were cut back, 1 base at V and 5 bases at J, with 8 bases in the middle. Germline V CDR1 and CDR2: MNHNS, SASEGT. CDR3 DNA: TGTGCCAGCAGTGAAGGACAGGAGAATGAAAAACTGTTTTTT. Translating it yields CASSEGQENEKLFF.

This sequence joins TRBV25-1 and TRBJ1-4; TRBD1 agrees at 10 bases. V trimming: 6 bases; J trimming: 6 bases; junction bases outside the gene matches: 10. CDR3 size: 16 residues. Germline CDR1 is MGHDK and CDR2 is SYGVNS. CDR3 coding DNA: TGTGCCAGCAGCGATGACAGGGGGCTAGGGGATGAAAAACTGTTTTTT. Protein: CASSDDRGLGDEKLFF.

This clone showed up just a few times. The CDR3 is CASSLSLNEKLFF. CDR3 in DNA: TGTGCCAGCAGCTTAAGCCTTAATGAAAAACTGTTTTTT. This chain uses TRBV7-9 with TRBJ1-4; no clear D. Trimming took off 2 bases at V and 4 bases at J, with 5 bases between the two ends. There are 13 residues in the CDR3. Germline assignment: CDR1 SEHNR and CDR2 FQNEAQ (reference sequence).

In its sample, this clone was seen once. This chain connects TRBV10-3 to TRBJ2-1; possibly TRBD1 for D (5 bases). Germline lookup yields CDR1 ENHRY and CDR2 SYGVKD. The CDR3 length is 13 residues. The ends were cut back, 4 bases at V and 5 bases at J, with 9 bases in the middle. The CDR3 region is CAISVGRDNEQFF. CDR3 coding DNA: TGTGCCATCAGTGTCGGCAGGGACAATGAGCAGTTCTTC.

The chain is built from TRBV29-1 and TRBJ2-1; maybe TRBD2 (6 bases). CDR1 is SQVTM and CDR2 is ANQGSEA in the germline V gene. V lost 6 bases and J lost 5, with 8 bases in between. This CDR3 is built from 11 residues. The CDR3 sequence: CSVGGDNEQFF. In DNA form, the CDR3 reads TGCAGCGTAGGCGGGGACAATGAGCAGTTCTTC.

This chain uses TRBV19 with TRBJ1-1; 7 positions match TRBD1. Per germline, CDR1 LNHDA and CDR2 SQIVND (reference sequence). The junction had 3 bases not matched to a gene; V was cut back by 5 bases and J by 0 bases. CDR3 size: 14 residues. The CDR3 DNA reads TGTGCCAGTAGTGCACAGGGGTTGAACACTGAAGCTTTCTTT. Its protein product is CASSAQGLNTEAFF.

The chain has TRBV5-8 and TRBJ2-7; 8 bases agree with TRBD2. Germline V gene lookup returns CDR1 SGHTS and CDR2 YDEGEE. V was clipped by 7 bases and J by 3 bases; unmatched bases: 6. The CDR3 sequence is 13 residues long. The CDR3 DNA reads as TGTGCCAGCGACTCGGGGGGGTTCTACGAGCAGTACTTC. It yields the protein CASDSGGFYEQYF.

This clone showed up just once. The rearrangement joins TRBV11-2 to TRBJ2-3; D possibly corresponds to TRBD1 (5 bases). This CDR3 has 14 amino acids. V was clipped by 3 bases and J by 0 bases, with 7 bases between them. From germline, CDR1 is SGHAT and CDR2 FQNNGV. CDR3 sequence: CASSLTASTDTQYF. In DNA form, the CDR3 reads TGTGCCAGCAGCTTGACAGCTAGCACAGATACGCAGTATTTT.

This sequence joins TRBV6-6 and TRBJ2-1; 10 bases agree with TRBD2. J was trimmed by 7 bases and V by 1 base; bases with no gene match: 7. The CDR3 spans 16 residues. Germline CDR1 reads MNHNY; CDR2 reads SVGAGI (reference sequence). The CDR3 is CASSYFLAGARNEQFF. CDR3 DNA: TGTGCCAGCAGTTACTTCCTAGCGGGAGCAAGGAATGAGCAGTTCTTC.

The chain employs TRBV3-1 (or the pseudogene TRBV3-2) and TRBJ2-1; possibly TRBD1 for D (6 bases). Trimming stripped 4 bases from V and 0 bases from J, with 13 bases between. CDR1 and CDR2 (germline): LGHDT, YNNKEL (reference sequence). The CDR3 loop spans 16 amino acids. DNA for the CDR3: TGTGCCAGCAGCCCAATGGGGGCTAGCTCCTACAATGAGCAGTTCTTC. Amino acid sequence: CASSPMGASSYNEQFF.

This rearrangement joins TRBV30 to TRBJ1-2, with no clear D. Germline loops: CDR1 GTSNPN, CDR2 SVGIG (reference sequence). The CDR3 length is 11 residues. Trimming removed 5 bases at V and 0 bases at J, with 4 bases between. The CDR3 loop reads CAWSANYGYTF. The CDR3 bases are TGTGCCTGGTCTGCTAACTATGGCTACACCTTC.